The source of this T cell receptor beta chain is a study of identical twins. TCRdb independently ran MiXCR on the 5' RACE reads; one entry per CDR3 protein. The repertoire includes roughly 250,000 distinct CDR3 sequences, around an eighth of them detected once, and around 9.5% sits in the top ten. The CDR3 totals 14 residues. The ends lost 5 bases at V and 7 bases at J; junction bases unmatched: 10. CDR1 is SGHTA, CDR2 FQGTGA, per germline. This clonotype was obtained from a woman aged 18-35 years in good health. Sequenced sample: memory (CD45RO+) T cells sorted from blood. The chain recombines TRBV7-3 with TRBJ2-5; 7 bases are shared with TRBD1. The CDR3 region is CASSPQGPLGTQYF. DNA of the CDR3: TGTGCCAGCAGCCCACAGGGGCCTTTAGGGACCCAGTACTTC. Variable domain in full (rest from reference TRBV7-3 and TRBJ2-5): GAGVSQTPSNKVTEKGKYVELRCDPISGHTALYWYRQSLGQGPEFLIYFQGTGAADDSGLPNDRFFAVRPEGSVSTLKIQRTERGDSAVYLCASSPQGPLGTQYFGPGTRLLVL.